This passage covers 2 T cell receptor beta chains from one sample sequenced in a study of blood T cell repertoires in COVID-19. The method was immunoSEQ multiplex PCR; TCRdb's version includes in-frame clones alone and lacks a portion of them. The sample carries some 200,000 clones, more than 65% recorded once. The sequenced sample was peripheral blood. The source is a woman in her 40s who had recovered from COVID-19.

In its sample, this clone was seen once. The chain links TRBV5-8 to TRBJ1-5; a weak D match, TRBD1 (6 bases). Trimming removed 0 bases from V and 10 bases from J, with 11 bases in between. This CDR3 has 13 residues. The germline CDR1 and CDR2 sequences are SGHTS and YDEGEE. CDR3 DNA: TGTGCCAGCAGCTTGGCCGGGACACGCCCCCAGCATTTT. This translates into CASSLAGTRPQHF.

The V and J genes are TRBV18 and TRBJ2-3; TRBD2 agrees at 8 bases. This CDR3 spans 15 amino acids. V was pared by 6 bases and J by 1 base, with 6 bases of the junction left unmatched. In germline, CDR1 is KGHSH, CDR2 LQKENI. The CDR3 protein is CASSPGGARTDTQYF. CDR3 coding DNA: TGTGCCAGCTCTCCCGGGGGGGCCCGCACAGATACGCAGTATTTT.